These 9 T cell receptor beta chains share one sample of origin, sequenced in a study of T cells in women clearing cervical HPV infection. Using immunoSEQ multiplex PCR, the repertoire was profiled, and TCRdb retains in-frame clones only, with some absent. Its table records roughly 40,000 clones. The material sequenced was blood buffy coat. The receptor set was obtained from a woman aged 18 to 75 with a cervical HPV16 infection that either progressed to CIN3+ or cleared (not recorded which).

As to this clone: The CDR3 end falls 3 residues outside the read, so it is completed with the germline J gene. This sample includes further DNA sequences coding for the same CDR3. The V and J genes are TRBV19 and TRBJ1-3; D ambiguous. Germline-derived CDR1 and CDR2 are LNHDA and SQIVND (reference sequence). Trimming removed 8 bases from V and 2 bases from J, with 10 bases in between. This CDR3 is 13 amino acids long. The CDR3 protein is CASHRLTGNTIYF. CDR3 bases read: TGTGCCAGTCACCGACTAACTGGAAACACC.

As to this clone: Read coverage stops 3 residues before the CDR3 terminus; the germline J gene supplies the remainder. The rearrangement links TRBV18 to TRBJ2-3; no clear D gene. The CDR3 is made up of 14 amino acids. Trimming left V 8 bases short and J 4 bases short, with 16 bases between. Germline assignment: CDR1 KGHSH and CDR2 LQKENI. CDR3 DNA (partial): TGTGCCAGCCGGATAGGTCAGGTTTCAGATACG. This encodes CASRIGQVSDT. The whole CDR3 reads CASRIGQVSDTQYF.

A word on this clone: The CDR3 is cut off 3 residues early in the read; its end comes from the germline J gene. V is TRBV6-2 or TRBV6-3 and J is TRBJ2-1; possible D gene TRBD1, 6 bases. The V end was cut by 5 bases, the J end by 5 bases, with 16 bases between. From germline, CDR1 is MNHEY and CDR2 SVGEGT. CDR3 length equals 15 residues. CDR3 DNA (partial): TGTGCCAGCAGTCCTCCCTGGGGGCAGGACAATGAG. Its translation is CASSPPWGQDNE. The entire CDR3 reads CASSPPWGQDNEQFF.

The CDR3 protein is CASSLGQGATNEKLFF. The CDR3 DNA, read in part, is TGCGCCAGCAGCTTGGGACAGGGGGCAACTAATGAAAAA. J is TRBJ1-4 and V is TRBV5-1; TRBD1 matches 9 bases. Read sequence stops 3 residues before the CDR3 end, and the germline J gene provides the missing end. Germline values: CDR1 SGHRS, CDR2 YFSETQ. This CDR3 has 16 residues. Unmatched junction bases numbered 0, after V lost 0 bases and J lost 0 bases.

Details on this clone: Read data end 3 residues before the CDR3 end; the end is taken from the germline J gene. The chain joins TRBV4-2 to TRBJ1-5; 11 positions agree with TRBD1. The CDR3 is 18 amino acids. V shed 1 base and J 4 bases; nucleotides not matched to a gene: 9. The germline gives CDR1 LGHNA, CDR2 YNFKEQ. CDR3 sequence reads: CASSQAGTGGLGNQPQHF. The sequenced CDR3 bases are TGTGCCAGCAGCCAAGCCGGGACAGGGGGTTTAGGAAATCAGCCC.

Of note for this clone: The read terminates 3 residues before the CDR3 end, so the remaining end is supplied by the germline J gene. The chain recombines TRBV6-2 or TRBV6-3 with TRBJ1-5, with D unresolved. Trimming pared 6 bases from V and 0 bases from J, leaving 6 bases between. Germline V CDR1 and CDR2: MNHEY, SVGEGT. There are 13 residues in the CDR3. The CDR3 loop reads CASSGPSNQPQHF. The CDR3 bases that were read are TGTGCCAGCAGCGGTCCTAGCAATCAGCCC.

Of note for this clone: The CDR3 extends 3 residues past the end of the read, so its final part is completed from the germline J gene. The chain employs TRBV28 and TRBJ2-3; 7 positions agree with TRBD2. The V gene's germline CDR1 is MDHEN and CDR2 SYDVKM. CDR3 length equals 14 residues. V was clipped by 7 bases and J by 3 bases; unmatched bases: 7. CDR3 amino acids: CASKRTSGTDTQYF. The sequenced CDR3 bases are TGTGCCAGCAAAAGGACTAGTGGAACAGATACG.

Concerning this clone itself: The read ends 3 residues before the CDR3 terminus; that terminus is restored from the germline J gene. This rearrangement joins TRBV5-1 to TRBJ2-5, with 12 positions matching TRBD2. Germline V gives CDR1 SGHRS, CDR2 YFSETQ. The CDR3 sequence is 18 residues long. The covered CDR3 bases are TGCGCCAGCGTCCCCGGGACTAGCGGGCCGGGGGGATCCTATACC. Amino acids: CASVPGTSGPGGSYT. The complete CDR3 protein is CASVPGTSGPGGSYTQYF.

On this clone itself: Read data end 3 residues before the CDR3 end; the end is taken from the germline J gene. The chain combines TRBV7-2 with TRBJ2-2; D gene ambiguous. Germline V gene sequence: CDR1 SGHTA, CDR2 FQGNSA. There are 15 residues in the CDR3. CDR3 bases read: TGTGCCAGCAGCTTAGCCGGGTTCCCTAATGAAAAG. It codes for CASSLAGFPNEK. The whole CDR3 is CASSLAGFPNEKLFF.